This T cell receptor (beta chain) was captured in a study of OX40 agonist ivuxolimab in advanced cancers. In its sample, this clone was seen a few times. The antigen is undetermined. General study findings and limits: CD8+ T cells (on average) carried more expanded clones than CD4+ T cells. Nonresponders, in some cases, also had low normalized T-cell clonal expansion.

The CDR3 has 14 amino acids. The trim removed 3 bases at V and 14 bases at J, leaving 15 bases unmatched. Germline CDR1 and CDR2: LNHNV and YYDKDF (reference sequence). Libraries were prepared by immunoSEQ multiplex PCR; TCRdb keeps only in-frame clonotypes and omits some of them. The table has approximately 68,000 clones, 85% to 90% seen once. This clonotype was obtained from an adult with an advanced solid tumor such as melanoma, head and neck, liver or kidney cancer. The sequencing used CD4+ or CD8+ T cells sorted from blood, collected in a trial of the OX40 agonist ivuxolimab. This chain uses TRBV15 with TRBJ2-5; 7 nucleotides agree with TRBD1. The CDR3 loop is CATSSPQTGRISYF. As DNA, the CDR3 is TGTGCCACCAGCAGTCCCCAGACAGGGCGCATCTCATACTTC.